These 14 T cell receptor beta chains came from one sample sequenced in a study of CD8 T cells in ankylosing spondylitis. Each CDR3 protein gets one entry after TCRdb re-called the 5' RACE reads with MiXCR. The sample has about 360,000 distinct CDR3 sequences, 20% seen once; the top ten hold under 15%. Sample: blood, either unsorted or a sorted T cell fraction (not recorded which). These receptor sequences come from a male donor with ankylosing spondylitis or in good health (not recorded which).

This clonotype was observed a handful of times. The chain links TRBV12-3 or TRBV12-4 to TRBJ2-7; either TRBD1 or TRBD2 may fit D (5 bases each). Trimming removed 1 base at V and 2 bases at J, with 15 bases between. This CDR3 has 16 amino acids. The CDR3 coding sequence is TGTGCCAGCAGTTTAGGGCGAGGGGAATCGGCCTACGAGCAGTACTTC. It yields the protein CASSLGRGESAYEQYF.

The sample holds a few counts of this clonotype. The chain uses TRBV7-8 and TRBJ2-5; weak D call: TRBD1 (6 bases). In germline, CDR1 is SGHVS, CDR2 FQNEAQ. V shed 3 bases and J shed 5 bases, with 16 bases lying between them. The CDR3 totals 15 residues. The DNA of the CDR3 is TGTGCCAGCAGCTTGGATACAGGGTATTGGGAGACCCAGTACTTC. Protein sequence: CASSLDTGYWETQYF.

This clonotype has more than one count but fewer than ten. The V and J genes are TRBV7-9 and TRBJ1-4, with unresolved D. The CDR3 totals 14 residues. V was shortened by 7 bases and J by 3 bases, with 12 bases between the two germline ends. Germline CDR1 and CDR2: SEHNR and FQNEAQ (reference sequence). The CDR3 DNA reads TGTGCCAGCAATCCACCGAGTCCTAATGAAAAACTGTTTTTT. Its translation is CASNPPSPNEKLFF.

The chain has TRBV25-1 and TRBJ2-2, with 7 nucleotides matching TRBD2. This CDR3 spans 11 amino acids. The germline gives CDR1 MGHDK, CDR2 SYGVNS. Trimming removed 8 bases from V and 7 bases from J; junction bases left unmatched: 1. In DNA, the CDR3 is TGTGCCAGCGGGGGGGGCGGGGAGCTGTTTTTT. This sequence encodes CASGGGGELFF.

Only a few counts were recorded for this clonotype. This sequence joins TRBV3-1 and TRBJ2-2, with TRBD1 as a possible D gene (6 bases). CDR3 length: 14 amino acids. Germline CDR1 and CDR2: LGHDT and YNNKEL (reference sequence). The V end lost 4 bases, the J end lost 3 bases, and 9 bases lay between the germline ends. The CDR3 sequence: CASSRPGDTGELFF. Written as DNA, the CDR3 is TGTGCCAGCAGCCGACCAGGGGACACCGGGGAGCTGTTTTTT.

This clonotype was found many times. J is TRBJ2-1 and V is TRBV13, with D possibly TRBD1 on 5 matching bases. V gave up 2 bases and J gave up 0 bases, with 8 bases separating them. The CDR3 runs 15 residues. Germline assignment: CDR1 PRHDT and CDR2 FYEKMQ (reference sequence). Written as DNA, the CDR3 is TGTGCCAGCAGCTTAAGGGGCGGCTCCTACAATGAGCAGTTCTTC. It specifies CASSLRGGSYNEQFF.

The gene calls are TRBV11-2 and TRBJ2-7, with TRBD2 matching 14 bases. Germline V gives CDR1 SGHAT, CDR2 FQNNGV. V dropped 1 base and J dropped 7; count of bases not matched to a gene: 6. The CDR3 spans 16 residues. The CDR3 spells CASSLGLGLAGDEQYF. CDR3 bases: TGTGCCAGCAGCTTAGGGCTGGGACTAGCGGGGGATGAGCAGTACTTC.

This clonotype turned up a few times. The CDR3 nucleotides read TGTGCCAGCGAGACAGAGTTGAACACTGAAGCTTTCTTT. Translated: CASETELNTEAFF. The chain joins TRBV2 to TRBJ1-1; D is possibly TRBD1 (5 bases). This CDR3 spans 13 amino acids. Trimming pared 8 bases from V and 0 bases from J, leaving 10 bases between. Germline CDR1 reads SNHLY; CDR2 reads FYNNEI.

The chain combines TRBV7-9 with TRBJ2-1, with 9 bases identical to TRBD2. This CDR3 has 15 residues. V was pared by 1 base and J by 4 bases, with 2 bases of the junction left unmatched. Germline CDR1 and CDR2: SEHNR and FQNEAQ (reference sequence). DNA for the CDR3: TGTGCCAGCAGCTTAGTTAGCGGGGGTTACAATGAGCAGTTCTTC. Protein: CASSLVSGGYNEQFF.

There are a few counts of this clonotype. V is TRBV20-1 and J is TRBJ2-3; TRBD2 agrees at 14 bases. J lost 2 bases, V lost 1 base, and 17 bases had no gene match. Germline loops: CDR1 DFQATT, CDR2 SNEGSKA (reference sequence). This CDR3 region has 21 residues. CDR3 residues: CSARAGLAGAAHLRYTDTQYF. CDR3 coding DNA: TGCAGTGCTAGAGCGGGACTAGCGGGGGCAGCCCACCTAAGATACACAGATACGCAGTATTTT.

This clonotype appeared a few times. V usage is TRBV9 and J usage is TRBJ2-2, with 15 bases that match TRBD2. The junction had 10 bases not matched to a gene; V was cut back by 3 bases and J by 7 bases. Germline values: CDR1 SGDLS, CDR2 YYNGEE. The CDR3 contains 18 residues. The CDR3 DNA reads TGTGCCAGCAGCGAGAGGGGACTAGCGGGGGGTCCCGACGGGGAGCTGTTTTTT. As protein: CASSERGLAGGPDGELFF.

This clonotype was observed a few times. V is TRBV9 and J is TRBJ2-3; TRBD1 or TRBD2 may be the D gene (5 bases each). The germline V gene has CDR1 SGDLS and CDR2 YYNGEE. CDR3 length: 15 residues. V lost 4 bases to trimming and J lost 0 bases, with 12 bases between them. The CDR3 DNA reads TGTGCCAGCAGCTTCGAGGGGCTGAGCACAGATACGCAGTATTTT. Translated: CASSFEGLSTDTQYF.

This clonotype was seen only a few times. The chain has TRBV4-2 and TRBJ1-1; no definite D call. Per the germline V gene, CDR1 is LGHNA and CDR2 is YNFKEQ. V was trimmed by 0 bases and J by 2 bases, leaving 7 bases between them. The CDR3 has 14 residues. This chain's CDR3 is CASSQDPDNTEAFF. The CDR3 coding sequence is TGTGCCAGCAGCCAAGATCCCGATAACACTGAAGCTTTCTTT.

This clonotype turned up a few times. V gene TRBV11-2 combines with J gene TRBJ2-2, with 15 bases identical to TRBD2. Per the germline V gene, CDR1 is SGHAT and CDR2 is FQNNGV. V dropped 5 bases and J dropped 1; count of bases not matched to a gene: 5. The CDR3 is 18 residues long. DNA of the CDR3: TGTGCCAGCAGCCCCGGGACTAGCGGGGGGCTGAACACCGGGGAGCTGTTTTTT. Amino acid sequence: CASSPGTSGGLNTGELFF.